One sample yielded the 25 T cell receptor beta chains listed below, sequenced in a study of T cell responses to AZD1222 COVID-19 vaccine. The table came from immunoSEQ multiplex PCR; TCRdb's copy has only in-frame clones and leaves some out. The repertoire consists of 120,000 to 150,000 clones, with approximately 90% occurring once and the leading ten covering approximately 3%. The sample consisted of peripheral blood, taken 28 days after the second AZD1222 dose. Receptors originate from an adult who received the AZD1222 COVID-19 vaccine.

In this sample, this clone turned up once. The rearrangement joins TRBV4-3 to TRBJ1-2, with a tentative D call TRBD1 (6 bases). V was cut by 6 bases and J by 3 bases, with 14 bases left in between. Germline values: CDR1 LGHNA, CDR2 YSLEER. The CDR3 is 14 residues long. This CDR3 reads CASRPGGSHYGYTF. As DNA, the CDR3 is TGCGCCAGCAGGCCCGGGGGCTCCCACTATGGCTACACCTTC.

The chain employs TRBV30 and TRBJ1-5, with TRBD1 matching 8 bases. The CDR3 runs to 15 residues. Germline CDR1 GTSNPN, CDR2 SVGIG (reference sequence). Trimming cost V 0 bases and J 7 bases; bases outside gene matches: 8. CDR3: CAWSVVGRGQQPQHF. The CDR3 bases are TGTGCCTGGAGTGTCGTGGGCAGGGGGCAGCAGCCCCAGCATTTT.

The gene calls are TRBV18 and TRBJ1-5; D gene uncertain. The CDR3 loop spans 12 amino acids. Trimming shortened V by 5 bases and J by 9 bases, and 11 bases separated the two germline ends. Per germline, CDR1 KGHSH and CDR2 LQKENI. The CDR3 region is CASSNSVGPQHF. The CDR3 coding sequence is TGTGCCAGCTCAAACAGCGTCGGGCCCCAGCATTTT.

The V gene is TRBV28, the J gene TRBJ2-7; D remains ambiguous. CDR1 is MDHEN, CDR2 SYDVKM, per germline. V was trimmed by 5 bases and J by 4 bases, leaving 12 bases between them. The CDR3 loop spans 13 amino acids. CDR3 sequence reads: CASSPVEPYEQYF. The CDR3 region has the DNA TGTGCCAGCAGTCCGGTGGAACCTTACGAGCAGTACTTC. The variable domain in full, with the rest retrieved from reference TRBV28 and TRBJ2-7, is DVKVTQSSRYLVKRTGEKVFLECVQDMDHENMFWYRQDPGLGLRLIYFSYDVKMKEKGDIPEGYSVSREKKERFSLILESASTNQTSMYLCASSPVEPYEQYFGPGTRLTVT.

This rearrangement joins TRBV5-5 to TRBJ1-2, with D hard to call. Germline V lookup: CDR1 SGHKS, CDR2 YYEKEE (reference sequence). CDR3 length: 13 amino acids. The V end lost 2 bases, the J end lost 6 bases, and 11 bases lay between the germline ends. The DNA of the CDR3 is TGTGCCAGCAGCTTCAAGGATTTTGATGGCTACACCTTC. Residues: CASSFKDFDGYTF.

This clone was counted once. The chain employs TRBV6-6 and TRBJ1-4; 8 bases are shared with TRBD1. CDR1 and CDR2 (germline): MNHNY, SVGAGI (reference sequence). This CDR3 has 16 amino acids. Trimming at V came to 4 bases and at J to 2 bases, leaving 6 bases not matched to a gene. CDR3 sequence (DNA): TGTGCCAGCAGTTTCCTAGGACAGGGCACTAATGAAAAACTGTTTTTT. Translating it yields CASSFLGQGTNEKLFF.

This clone appeared a single time. One junction end does not reproduce the germline sequence, and a read error may be involved. The chain is built from TRBV28 and TRBJ1-1; maybe TRBD1 (6 bases). CDR3 length: 13 amino acids. Germline CDR1 and CDR2: MDHEN and SYDVKM. As DNA, the CDR3 is TGTGCCAGCACGGCCCCGGGACATGGTGAAACTTTCTTT. It codes for CASTAPGHGETFF.

CDR3 amino acids: CASAGALETQYF. DNA of the CDR3: TGTGCCAGCGCTGGAGCGTTGGAGACCCAGTACTTC. The V call is TRBV6-1, the J call TRBJ2-5; the D is unclear. This CDR3 has 12 residues. Germline CDR1 and CDR2: MNHNS and SASEGT. V was trimmed by 8 bases and J by 5 bases, leaving 12 bases between them.

This clone was seen once. The V and J genes are TRBV10-2 and TRBJ2-5; D ambiguous. The CDR3 is made up of 12 amino acids. The V gene lost 5 bases and the J gene lost 1 base, with 5 bases spanning the gap. CDR1 is WSHSY, CDR2 SAAADI, per germline. The CDR3: CASSRRQETQYF. CDR3 coding DNA: TGCGCCAGCAGTCGCCGCCAAGAGACCCAGTACTTC.

The chain couples TRBV18 to TRBJ1-4; maybe TRBD1 (6 bases). The CDR3 length is 17 residues. Per the germline V gene, CDR1 is KGHSH and CDR2 is LQKENI. The ends were cut back, 3 bases at V and 0 bases at J, with 14 bases in the middle. The CDR3 DNA sequence: TGTGCCAGCTCACCCCGACAGGTTTCCGCAACTAATGAAAAACTGTTTTTT. It specifies CASSPRQVSATNEKLFF.

The rearrangement links TRBV24-1 to TRBJ1-3; D remains unclear. V was pared by 6 bases and J by 7 bases, with 6 bases between. The CDR3 is made up of 11 amino acids. Germline V gives CDR1 KGHDR, CDR2 SFDVKD. CDR3 bases: TGTGCCACCAGTTACGGGAACACCATATATTTT. Translation: CATSYGNTIYF.

CDR3 sequence reads: CASSLQGAGNTEAFF. CDR3 DNA sequence: TGTGCCAGCAGTTTACAGGGGGCAGGGAACACTGAAGCTTTCTTT. This sequence joins TRBV28 and TRBJ1-1, with TRBD1 matching over 8 bases. This CDR3 has 15 residues. The germline V gene has CDR1 MDHEN and CDR2 SYDVKM. Losses at the gene ends were 2 bases for V and 1 base for J; bases not matched to a gene: 3.

The rearrangement links TRBV7-2 to TRBJ2-2; 10 bases agree with TRBD2. Unmatched junction bases numbered 17, after V lost 7 bases and J lost 6 bases. This CDR3 region has 18 residues. From germline, CDR1 is SGHTA and CDR2 FQGNSA. The CDR3 loop reads CASTGGGKRGGLAGELFF. The CDR3 region has the DNA TGTGCCAGCACCGGAGGTGGCAAGCGGGGGGGTTTGGCCGGGGAGCTGTTTTTT.

This clone was counted a single time. The V and J genes are TRBV16 and TRBJ1-1; TRBD1 is a possible D gene (6 bases). Trimming removed 7 bases from V and 4 bases from J, with 10 bases in between. This CDR3 region has 12 residues. Germline V gene sequence: CDR1 KGHSY, CDR2 FQNENV. The CDR3 is CASKQGGTEAFF. In nucleotides, the CDR3 is TGTGCCAGCAAACAGGGTGGCACTGAAGCTTTCTTT.

This clone appeared once. This chain links TRBV6-5 with TRBJ1-2; TRBD1 agrees at 8 bases. With V trimmed by 2 bases and J by 2 bases, 4 bases remained unmatched. The CDR3 sequence is 15 residues long. Germline V gene lookup returns CDR1 MNHEY and CDR2 SVGAGI. The CDR3 nucleotides are TGTGCCAGCAGTTACCAGGGGGCGGTAAACTATGGCTACACCTTC. This translates into CASSYQGAVNYGYTF.

As for this clone: An end of the junction does not agree with germline; a read error may underlie this. The chain couples TRBV28 to TRBJ1-1; D unresolved. This CDR3 contains 13 residues. Germline V gives CDR1 MDHEN, CDR2 SYDVKM. The DNA for the CDR3 is TGTGCCGGCAGGACGGATCCGAACACTGAAGCTTTCTTT. Its translation is CAGRTDPNTEAFF.

This clone was detected once. The chain has TRBV6-5 and TRBJ1-4; TRBD1 is a possible D gene (5 bases). Trimming left V 6 bases short and J 5 bases short, with 16 bases between. Looked up from germline, CDR1 is MNHEY and CDR2 is SVGAGI. CDR3 size: 15 residues. As DNA, the CDR3 is TGTGCCAGCAGCCTCCTTGGGGCGTTGAATGAAAAACTGTTTTTT. Amino acids: CASSLLGALNEKLFF.

V gene TRBV5-1 combines with J gene TRBJ1-1; a weak D match, TRBD1 (6 bases). CDR1 and CDR2 (germline): SGHRS, YFSETQ. Trimming shortened V by 1 base and J by 0 bases, and 10 bases separated the two germline ends. This CDR3 comprises 15 residues. CDR3 in DNA: TGCGCCAGCAGCTTGAGGGGGGCGATGAACACTGAAGCTTTCTTT. It translates to CASSLRGAMNTEAFF.

This clone is labeled as medium-sized. The J gene is TRBJ2-7, the V gene TRBV27; D is ambiguous. The V gene's germline CDR1 is MNHEY and CDR2 SMNVEV (reference sequence). The CDR3 has 13 residues. Trimming took 0 bases from V and 6 from J, leaving 9 bases between them. In nucleotides, the CDR3 is TGTGCCAGCAGTTTATCAGCGCCTTCCGAGCAGTACTTC. Its protein is CASSLSAPSEQYF.

The J gene is TRBJ1-4, the V gene TRBV5-1; maybe TRBD1 (6 bases). The length of the CDR3 is 16 residues. Germline V gene lookup returns CDR1 SGHRS and CDR2 YFSETQ. V was clipped by 0 bases and J by 7 bases, with 16 bases between them. The CDR3 DNA sequence: TGCGCCAGCAGCTTGGCCGGGGCAGGGGTCAGTGAAAAACTGTTTTTT. Translated, it gives CASSLAGAGVSEKLFF.

The gene calls are TRBV5-4 and TRBJ1-1; TRBD1 matches at 7 bases. In germline, CDR1 is SGHNT, CDR2 YYREEE (reference sequence). Trimming took 2 bases from V and 8 from J; bases not matched to a gene: 12. This CDR3 is 15 amino acids long. The DNA for the CDR3 is TGTGCCAGCAGCTTCGGGTTTGGAGGGGGCGCAGAAGCTTTCTTT. It specifies CASSFGFGGGAEAFF.

The chain recombines TRBV9 with TRBJ2-7; 9 nucleotides align to TRBD2. In germline, CDR1 is SGDLS, CDR2 YYNGEE. The V segment lost 0 bases and the J segment 0 bases; nucleotides outside the gene matches: 13. The CDR3 has 19 residues. The CDR3 nucleotides read TGTGCCAGCAGCGTAGGGCCCACCGGCGGGGGGGCCCCCTCCTACGAGCAGTACTTC. Its protein is CASSVGPTGGGAPSYEQYF.

This chain uses TRBV9 with TRBJ1-6, with D tentatively TRBD1 (5 bases). Germline CDR1 is SGDLS and CDR2 is YYNGEE. This CDR3 has 16 amino acids. V lost 4 bases, J lost 7 bases, and 18 bases lay in between. The CDR3 reads CASSSQGSPLNSPLHF. The CDR3 DNA reads TGTGCCAGCAGCTCCCAGGGTTCCCCGTTAAATTCACCCCTCCACTTT. Together with reference TRBV9 and TRBJ1-6, the CDR3 gives the full variable domain: DSGVTQTPKHLITATGQRVTLRCSPRSGDLSVYWYQQSLDQGLQFLIQYYNGEERAKGNILERFSAQQFPDLHSELNLSSLELGDSALYFCASSSQGSPLNSPLHFGNGTRLTVT.

This chain connects TRBV18 to TRBJ2-1; possible D gene TRBD2, 6 bases. The CDR3 runs to 16 residues. The V end lost 4 bases, the J end lost 5 bases, and 18 bases lay between the germline ends. Germline lookup yields CDR1 KGHSH and CDR2 LQKENI. This CDR3 reads CASSLIGGGNHNEQFF. The CDR3 coding sequence is TGTGCCAGCTCACTGATCGGGGGAGGCAACCACAATGAGCAGTTCTTC.

V and J are TRBV28 and TRBJ2-3; 7 positions agree with TRBD2. This CDR3 comprises 15 residues. Germline V gene sequence: CDR1 MDHEN, CDR2 SYDVKM. V lost 6 bases to trimming and J lost 2 bases; unmatched junction nucleotides: 8. CDR3 sequence (DNA): TGTGCCAGCAGCTCCCTAGCGGACTACACAGATACGCAGTATTTT. Amino acid sequence: CASSSLADYTDTQYF.